This TCR beta chain was observed in a study of T-cell memory formation after mild COVID-19. The CDR3 extends over 15 amino acids. Germline-derived CDR1 and CDR2 are SGHTA and FQGTGA. V was clipped by 3 bases and J by 2 bases; unmatched bases: 2. Each CDR3 protein is one row after TCRdb ran MiXCR on the 5' RACE reads. The sample yields hundreds of thousands of distinct CDR3 sequences, roughly 20% seen once. The J gene is TRBJ2-3, the V gene TRBV7-3, with 10 bases matching TRBD2. The TCR sequence derives from an adult woman who had mild COVID-19 (a few samples of this study predate the infection). Cell type and time point are not known. The specimen sequenced was PBMCs or a T cell subset sorted from them (not recorded which). The CDR3 bases are TGTGCCAGCAGCTTCGGACTAGCGGCCACAGATACGCAGTATTTT. This encodes CASSFGLAATDTQYF.